This T cell receptor beta chain is drawn from a study of naive and memory T cell subsets. This clonotype was detected only a few times. Its antigen is still unknown. The beta constant-region primer was an equimolar mix of two oligonucleotides covering TRBC1 and TRBC2. Nested alpha and beta constant-region primers with the SP2 primer drove four PCR rounds on ligated cDNA. Using its own MiXCR run on the UMI-ligation and nested PCR reads, TCRdb lists one record per CDR3 protein. The sample lists approximately 80,000 distinct CDR3 sequences, about 9.9% seen once, with 0.95% to 1.5% in the top ten. Study-level results: Clonotypes are single alpha or beta chains, not paired receptors. Diversity fell and Gini index rose from naive through CM, EM, EMRA.

Germline V gives CDR1 MNHEY, CDR2 SMNVEV (reference sequence). The V segment lost 5 bases and the J segment 8 bases; nucleotides outside the gene matches: 14. The CDR3 spans 18 residues. The clonotype comes from a human donor in good health. The chain carries TRBV27 and TRBJ2-1, with TRBD2 matching over 14 bases. Specimen: naive CD8+ T cells from blood. The CDR3 DNA follows: TGTGCCAGCAGTCCCACTGGACTAGCGGGAGGTTCAGGGGATGAGCAGTTCTTC. Encoded protein: CASSPTGLAGGSGDEQFF.